These 21 T cell receptor beta chains were sequenced from one sample in a study of T cells in Graves' hyperthyroidism and ophthalmopathy. Amplified regions were TCR beta CDR3 sequences from RNA transcripts. With the HTBI primer set, the TCR CDR3 went through a first round of RT-PCR. TCRdb itself ran the multiplex PCR reads through MiXCR, one entry per CDR3 protein. The repertoire holds fewer than 700,000 distinct CDR3 sequences, with more than 15% as singletons. The sequenced material came from blood. The receptor set was obtained from a woman aged 18-29 years with Graves' ophthalmopathy.

The rearrangement joins TRBV29-1 to TRBJ1-2; maybe TRBD1 (6 bases). The CDR3 totals 14 residues. The ends were cut back, 7 bases at V and 2 bases at J, with 17 bases in the middle. CDR1 and CDR2 from the germline V gene are SQVTM and ANQGSEA. CDR3 region: CSGGGGARNYGYTF. The CDR3 DNA is TGCAGCGGGGGAGGGGGGGCGCGGAACTATGGCTACACCTTC.

This clonotype appeared many times. The CDR3 bases are TGTGCCAGCAGCTTAGGACTTATAGGAACTAATGAAAAACTGTTTTTT. It yields the protein CASSLGLIGTNEKLFF. The chain couples TRBV7-2 to TRBJ1-4; no firm D call. Germline lookup yields CDR1 SGHTA and CDR2 FQGNSA. V dropped 1 base and J dropped 1 base, with 10 bases sitting between them. The length of the CDR3 is 16 residues.

This clonotype was recorded at least ten times. This rearrangement joins TRBV2 to TRBJ1-1; no firm D call. V gave up 3 bases and J gave up 4 bases, with 9 bases separating them. The CDR3 length is 13 residues. Germline V gene lookup returns CDR1 SNHLY and CDR2 FYNNEI. CDR3 bases: TGTGCCAGCAGTGATAAGGTGTTCACTGAAGCTTTCTTT. Its protein product is CASSDKVFTEAFF.

The V and J genes are TRBV4-2 and TRBJ2-5; D is possibly TRBD1 (5 bases). The CDR3 consists of 14 residues. V lost 0 bases and J lost 6, with 11 bases in between. Germline-derived CDR1 and CDR2 are LGHNA and YNFKEQ. As DNA, the CDR3 is TGTGCCAGCAGCCAAGATTTAGGGGTCAAGACCCAGTACTTC. Translated: CASSQDLGVKTQYF.

This clonotype was seen a few times. The J gene is TRBJ2-1, the V gene TRBV20-1; tentative D call: TRBD2 (6 bases). The V end was cut by 6 bases, the J end by 4 bases, with 16 bases between. Per germline, CDR1 DFQATT and CDR2 SNEGSKA (reference sequence). CDR3 size: 14 residues. CDR3: CSATRLDAYNEQFF. As DNA, the CDR3 is TGCAGTGCGACTAGACTGGACGCATACAATGAGCAGTTCTTC.

This clonotype came up many times. The chain employs TRBV11-3 and TRBJ2-2; 8 bases line up with TRBD2. The CDR3 is 17 amino acids. Germline trimming cut 0 bases from V and 2 bases from J; bases unmatched to any gene: 5. Germline V gives CDR1 SGHNT, CDR2 YENEEA. This CDR3 reads CASSLDRGGTNTGELFF. DNA for the CDR3: TGTGCCAGCAGCTTAGATCGGGGGGGGACAAACACCGGGGAGCTGTTTTTT. The full variable domain, rest sourced from reference TRBV11-3 and TRBJ2-2, is EAGVVQSPRYKIIEKKQPVAFWCNPISGHNTLYWYLQNLGQGPELLIRYENEEAVDDSQLPKDRFSAERLKGVDSTLKIQPAELGDSAVYLCASSLDRGGTNTGELFFGEGSRLTVL.

This clonotype was seen ten or more times. This chain links TRBV6-1 with TRBJ1-5; a weak D match, TRBD1 (6 bases). The CDR3 contains 14 residues. Trimming pared 6 bases from V and 3 bases from J, leaving 12 bases between. Looked up from germline, CDR1 is MNHNS and CDR2 is SASEGT. CDR3 coding DNA: TGTGCCAGCAGAGATTGGACAGCCAATCAGCCCCAGCATTTT. Translation gives CASRDWTANQPQHF.

V usage is TRBV6-1 and J usage is TRBJ2-1; a possible D gene is TRBD1 (6 bases). V dropped 4 bases and J dropped 5 bases, with 9 bases sitting between them. CDR1 and CDR2 from the germline V gene are MNHNS and SASEGT. The CDR3 is 13 residues long. The CDR3 nucleotides are TGTGCCAGCAGTGCGGACAGCCACAATGAGCAGTTCTTC. Its protein is CASSADSHNEQFF.

The gene calls are TRBV4-2 and TRBJ2-1; D is possibly TRBD1 (5 bases). Trimming cost V 3 bases and J 8 bases, with 17 bases left between them. CDR3 length: 15 amino acids. The germline gives CDR1 LGHNA, CDR2 YNFKEQ. CDR3 loop: CASSHPGQGGDEQFF. DNA of the CDR3: TGTGCCAGCAGCCACCCGGGCCAGGGTGGCGATGAGCAGTTCTTC.

V and J are TRBV7-9 and TRBJ1-1; no clear D gene. Germline V gene sequence: CDR1 SEHNR, CDR2 FQNEAQ (reference sequence). Trimming took off 5 bases at V and 9 bases at J, with 16 bases between the two ends. The CDR3 covers 13 residues. DNA for the CDR3: TGTGCCAGCAGCCCACCCAGCGACGGGAAAGCTTTCTTT. Its translation: CASSPPSDGKAFF.

This clonotype was recorded many times. The chain employs TRBV6-1 and TRBJ2-3; 10 positions match TRBD1. The V segment lost 2 bases and the J segment 3 bases; nucleotides outside the gene matches: 5. The CDR3 length is 16 residues. Germline V gene sequence: CDR1 MNHNS, CDR2 SASEGT. The CDR3 region is CASSEFDRGQTDTQYF. The CDR3 DNA is TGTGCCAGCAGTGAATTTGACAGGGGGCAGACAGATACGCAGTATTTT.

This chain uses TRBV9 with TRBJ1-2; TRBD1 aligns across 9 bases. Trimming removed 3 bases from V and 7 bases from J; junction bases left unmatched: 13. This CDR3 contains 16 residues. The germline V gene has CDR1 SGDLS and CDR2 YYNGEE. The CDR3 DNA follows: TGTGCCAGCAGCGCGTACACCGGGACAGGGACATCTGGCTACACCTTC. This sequence encodes CASSAYTGTGTSGYTF.

This clonotype has ten or more counts. The J gene is TRBJ2-7, the V gene TRBV27; tentative D call: TRBD2 (5 bases). Germline V lookup: CDR1 MNHEY, CDR2 SMNVEV (reference sequence). This CDR3 comprises 13 residues. V was cut by 5 bases and J by 5 bases, with 13 bases left in between. The CDR3 DNA sequence: TGTGCCAGCAGTCCCCCCCTCGGGGACGAGCAGTACTTC. Its protein is CASSPPLGDEQYF.

This clonotype was seen a few times. This may come from a read error, since a much larger clone is one base off. The CDR3 sequence is CASRPNRGRGYEQYF. The CDR3 region has the DNA TGTGCCAGCAGACCCAACAGGGGGCGAGGCTACGAGCAGTACTTC. The chain recombines TRBV27 with TRBJ2-7; 9 positions agree with TRBD1. The V gene end was trimmed by 6 bases and the J gene end by 3 bases; junction bases not matched to a gene: 9. Germline values: CDR1 MNHEY, CDR2 SMNVEV (reference sequence). The CDR3 length is 15 residues.

This clonotype was picked up many times. The chain recombines TRBV5-1 with TRBJ2-3, with 12 nucleotides matching TRBD2. Losses at the gene ends were 0 bases for V and 6 bases for J; bases not matched to a gene: 5. CDR3 length equals 16 residues. Per germline, CDR1 SGHRS and CDR2 YFSETQ. CDR3 residues: CASSLASTSGRDTQYF. DNA for the CDR3: TGCGCCAGCAGCTTGGCCTCAACTAGCGGGAGGGATACGCAGTATTTT.

This clonotype was recorded at least ten times. The CDR3 sequence: CASSWEYSSSYEQYF. The CDR3 DNA sequence: TGTGCCAGCAGTTGGGAGTATAGTAGCTCCTACGAGCAGTACTTC. This rearrangement joins TRBV6-1 to TRBJ2-7; perhaps TRBD2 as D (5 bases). This CDR3 is built from 15 residues. V lost 5 bases and J lost 0, with 14 bases in between. The germline V gene encodes CDR1 MNHNS and CDR2 SASEGT.

This clonotype has a handful of counts. The chain employs TRBV7-8 and TRBJ2-4; D is possibly TRBD1 or TRBD2 (5 bases each). V was clipped by 1 base and J by 1 base, with 11 bases between them. CDR1 and CDR2 (germline): SGHVS, FQNEAQ. This CDR3 contains 16 residues. In DNA, the CDR3 is TGTGCCAGCAGCTTAGGGGACCCTTTGGCCAAAAACATTCAGTACTTC. It is translated as CASSLGDPLAKNIQYF.

This clonotype occurred many times. The V gene is TRBV20-1, the J gene TRBJ2-7; D may match TRBD1 or TRBD2 (6 bases each). CDR1 is DFQATT and CDR2 is SNEGSKA in the germline V gene (reference sequence). There are 12 residues in the CDR3. V lost 4 bases and J lost 6, with 13 bases in between. CDR3 region: CSAKQGGGEQYF. The DNA of the CDR3 is TGCAGTGCTAAACAGGGAGGCGGCGAGCAGTACTTC.

This chain connects TRBV2 to TRBJ2-1, with D tentatively TRBD1 or TRBD2 (5 bases each). V shed 2 bases and J shed 4 bases, with 18 bases lying between them. Germline V gene lookup returns CDR1 SNHLY and CDR2 FYNNEI. The CDR3 spans 17 residues. In nucleotides, the CDR3 is TGTGCCAGCAGTGAACCCCGGGACCGGCCTGGGTACAATGAGCAGTTCTTC. Encoded protein: CASSEPRDRPGYNEQFF.

The chain employs TRBV19 and TRBJ1-1; a possible D gene is TRBD1 (5 bases). The CDR3 is 14 residues long. V lost 3 bases and J lost 0, with 8 bases in between. Germline values: CDR1 LNHDA, CDR2 SQIVND (reference sequence). CDR3 DNA: TGTGCCAGTAGTATCAGGGATCTGAACACTGAAGCTTTCTTT. As protein: CASSIRDLNTEAFF.

The chain carries TRBV6-5 and TRBJ2-6; TRBD1 might be the D (6 bases). V lost 4 bases and J lost 1, with 8 bases in between. This CDR3 spans 15 amino acids. Germline V CDR1 and CDR2: MNHEY, SVGAGI. The CDR3 region is CASSSRGSGANVLTF. In DNA, the CDR3 is TGTGCCAGCAGTTCCAGGGGATCTGGGGCCAACGTCCTGACTTTC.